A selection of T cell receptor beta chains follows, all from one sample in a study of cytomegalovirus exposure and HLA in healthy donors. Clones were read by immunoSEQ multiplex PCR, and TCRdb kept only the in-frame ones, dropping some. The sample contains approximately 85,000 clones, approximately 80% of which appear only once. The specimen was PBMCs. Every receptor here comes from a woman aged 50 to 60 in good health and CMV-seropositive. Each CDR3 is given without its conserved first and last residue. A D gene is named only where the DNA matches it firmly.

CDR3 protein: ASSSGSTDTQY; D gene: -; J gene: TRBJ2-3; V gene: TRBV2
CDR3 protein: ASSPDRGRNEQF; D gene: TRBD1; J gene: TRBJ2-1; V gene: TRBV19
CDR3 protein: AWRNSGNTEAF; D gene: -; J gene: TRBJ1-1; V gene: TRBV30
CDR3 protein: ASSVAPTQMNTEAF; D gene: -; J gene: TRBJ1-1; V gene: TRBV9
CDR3 protein: ASSWTGDEQF; D gene: -; J gene: TRBJ2-1; V gene: TRBV5-4
CDR3 protein: AIRSGSGQYGYT; D gene: TRBD1; J gene: TRBJ1-2; V gene: TRBV10-3
CDR3 protein: ASSYSTGGSTEAF; D gene: TRBD1; J gene: TRBJ1-1; V gene: TRBV6-5
CDR3 protein: ASSLIQGVYT; D gene: -; J gene: TRBJ1-2; V gene: TRBV7-3
CDR3 protein: ASSLLQGTGELF; D gene: TRBD1; J gene: TRBJ2-2; V gene: TRBV7-3
CDR3 protein: ASSLGQALT; D gene: -; J gene: TRBJ1-2; V gene: TRBV5-1
CDR3 protein: ASSSRTDTQY; D gene: -; J gene: TRBJ2-3; V gene: TRBV7-6
CDR3 protein: ASGGTSKETQY; D gene: TRBD2; J gene: TRBJ2-5; V gene: TRBV9
CDR3 protein: ASRTSSNQPQH; D gene: -; J gene: TRBJ1-5; V gene: TRBV6-5
CDR3 protein: ASSVGTGGFEKLF; D gene: TRBD1; J gene: TRBJ1-4; V gene: TRBV9
CDR3 protein: ASSIGRINEKLF; D gene: -; J gene: TRBJ1-4; V gene: TRBV19
CDR3 protein: ASSLEAGSYNEQF; D gene: -; J gene: TRBJ2-1; V gene: TRBV6-4
CDR3 protein: ASSAGAVWETQY; D gene: -; J gene: TRBJ2-5; V gene: TRBV2
CDR3 protein: ASSPAGGFLAF; D gene: TRBD1; J gene: TRBJ1-1; V gene: TRBV4-2
CDR3 protein: ASSRGSSSGNTIY; D gene: -; J gene: TRBJ1-3; V gene: TRBV6-5
CDR3 protein: SVPTSGTSGANEQF; D gene: TRBD2; J gene: TRBJ2-1; V gene: TRBV29-1
CDR3 protein: ASSYTGGRVGANVLT; D gene: TRBD2; J gene: TRBJ2-6; V gene: TRBV7-3
CDR3 protein: ASSPGQGAYMNTEAF; D gene: TRBD1; J gene: TRBJ1-1; V gene: TRBV11-3
CDR3 protein: ASGGGATDTQY; D gene: -; J gene: TRBJ2-3; V gene: TRBV10-2
CDR3 protein: ASSYRGAVTQY; D gene: -; J gene: TRBJ2-3; V gene: TRBV6-5
CDR3 protein: ASSFSRGGGVETQY; D gene: -; J gene: TRBJ2-5; V gene: TRBV7-8
CDR3 protein: ASSRSPGLPYT; D gene: -; J gene: TRBJ1-2; V gene: TRBV19
CDR3 protein: ASSQPNRGPNYGYT; D gene: TRBD1; J gene: TRBJ1-2; V gene: TRBV4-1
CDR3 protein: ASNSGTDRRTQY; D gene: TRBD1; J gene: TRBJ2-5; V gene: TRBV19
CDR3 protein: ASSSGTGAGGYT; D gene: TRBD1; J gene: TRBJ1-2; V gene: TRBV5-1
CDR3 protein: ASSPTDTEAF; D gene: -; J gene: TRBJ1-1; V gene: TRBV18
CDR3 protein: ASSPTNYRGEAF; D gene: TRBD1; J gene: TRBJ1-1; V gene: TRBV14
CDR3 protein: ASLGGILNEKLF; D gene: -; J gene: TRBJ1-4; V gene: TRBV2
CDR3 protein: AITADRVKAF; D gene: TRBD1; J gene: TRBJ1-1; V gene: TRBV10-3